This T cell receptor beta chain comes out of a study of response to subunit inactivated influenza vaccine. V gave up 3 bases and J gave up 6 bases; unmatched junction bases: 3. In germline, CDR1 is DFQATT, CDR2 SNEGSKA (reference sequence). The CDR3 contains 13 residues. Remarks on this clonotype: The antigen is unknown.

Study results and limitations: Each seasonal influenza vaccination, the authors suggested, recruits few new T cells.

Via MiXCR, TCRdb re-called the RT-PCR reads, giving one row per CDR3 protein. The sample contains about half a million distinct CDR3 sequences, 7.5% to 8.5% of which appear only once. The specimen was PBMCs from blood, collected roughly 24 months after vaccination. The chain couples TRBV20-1 to TRBJ2-1, with TRBD2 matching over 9 bases. This sequence originates from a man in his fifties or sixties who received an inactivated influenza vaccine. The CDR3 loop reads CSARNSGSNEQFF. The CDR3 nucleotides are TGCAGTGCTAGGAATAGCGGGAGCAATGAGCAGTTCTTC.